Listed here are 21 T cell receptor beta chains from one sample, sequenced in a study of blood T cell repertoires in COVID-19. The protocol was immunoSEQ multiplex PCR, while the TCRdb copy is restricted to in-frame clones and leaves out a portion. This sample yields 80,000 to 130,000 clones, of which 88% are seen a single time; around 6.5% belongs to the top ten. Sample: peripheral blood. These receptors were collected from a woman aged 55-75 years with acute or convalescent COVID-19.

The chain carries TRBV11-3 and TRBJ2-1; possibly TRBD2 for D (5 bases). The CDR3 length is 17 residues. The ends were cut back, 3 bases at V and 0 bases at J, with 15 bases in the middle. Germline assignment: CDR1 SGHNT and CDR2 YENEEA. CDR3 sequence reads: CASSLRRGLSSYNEQFF. CDR3 in DNA: TGTGCCAGCAGCTTGAGGCGCGGGCTTAGCTCCTACAATGAGCAGTTCTTC. Full variable domain (missing parts from reference TRBV11-3 and TRBJ2-1): EAGVVQSPRYKIIEKKQPVAFWCNPISGHNTLYWYLQNLGQGPELLIRYENEEAVDDSQLPKDRFSAERLKGVDSTLKIQPAELGDSAVYLCASSLRRGLSSYNEQFFGPGTRLTVL.

The rearrangement uses TRBV19 and TRBJ2-1, with no clear D. Germline CDR1 reads LNHDA; CDR2 reads SQIVND (reference sequence). The CDR3 extends over 12 amino acids. The V and J ends lost 5 bases and 11 bases respectively, with 13 bases between them. The CDR3 sequence: CASSPSESKQFF. The CDR3 DNA reads as TGTGCCAGTAGTCCGAGCGAGAGTAAGCAGTTCTTC.

V is TRBV19 and J is TRBJ1-3; a weak D match, TRBD1 (5 bases). Germline CDR1 is LNHDA and CDR2 is SQIVND (reference sequence). This CDR3 contains 16 residues. V lost 10 bases, J lost 0 bases, and 19 bases lay in between. The CDR3 nucleotides are TGTGCCACCTGGCGGGGCGACTATAGCTCTGGAAACACCATATATTTT. Its protein is CATWRGDYSSGNTIYF.

This chain uses TRBV9 with TRBJ2-3, with 9 bases that match TRBD2. The CDR3 contains 16 residues. CDR1 and CDR2 (germline): SGDLS, YYNGEE. V shed 4 bases and J 4 bases; nucleotides not matched to a gene: 10. The CDR3: CASSRGGAGGPDTQYF. CDR3 bases: TGTGCCAGCAGCCGCGGGGGAGCGGGAGGCCCAGATACGCAGTATTTT.

This chain links TRBV6-6 with TRBJ1-2, with D hard to call. Germline loops: CDR1 MNHNY, CDR2 SVGAGI (reference sequence). This CDR3 is 12 amino acids long. The V end lost 2 bases, the J end lost 8 bases, and 9 bases lay between the germline ends. CDR3: CASSYELLGYTF. CDR3 DNA: TGTGCCAGCAGTTACGAGTTGTTAGGCTACACCTTC.

This chain uses TRBV6-5 with TRBJ1-2; D unclear. Germline V lookup: CDR1 MNHEY, CDR2 SVGAGI. The CDR3 has 15 residues. With 0 bases removed from V and 5 bases from J, the gap between germline ends came to 13 bases. The CDR3 loop is CASSYSTGRTYGYTF. The CDR3, as DNA: TGTGCCAGCAGTTACTCGACGGGAAGAACTTATGGCTACACCTTC.

J is TRBJ2-2 and V is TRBV10-3; D is possibly TRBD1 (6 bases). CDR1 and CDR2 from the germline V gene are ENHRY and SYGVKD. V was pared by 7 bases and J by 2 bases, with 14 bases between. The CDR3 length is 15 residues. The CDR3 coding sequence is TGTGCCATCAAGGAGACAGGAGGCAACACCGGGGAGCTGTTTTTT. Its protein product is CAIKETGGNTGELFF.

This clone was counted between two and nine times. CDR3: CASSKKSGPEGNEQFF. The CDR3 nucleotides read TGTGCCAGCAGCAAAAAATCCGGGCCGGAGGGCAATGAGCAGTTCTTC. The V gene is TRBV21-1, the J gene TRBJ2-1; the listed D gene, TRBD2, was not tested against the DNA. TRBV21-1 is a known pseudogene. The CDR3 is 16 amino acids.

The chain combines TRBV11-3 with TRBJ2-1; 10 bases are a match to TRBD2. The V and J ends lost 3 bases and 8 bases, in that order; junction bases with no gene match: 16. The CDR3 is 18 residues long. Germline CDR1 SGHNT, CDR2 YENEEA. CDR3 nucleotide sequence: TGTGCCAGCAGCTTTGGGTTAGCGGGAGGTTTGGGTACCGATGAGCAGTTCTTC. It is translated as CASSFGLAGGLGTDEQFF.

The chain uses TRBV9 and TRBJ1-3; tentative D call: TRBD1 (5 bases). Germline CDR1 SGDLS, CDR2 YYNGEE. With 0 bases removed from V and 2 bases from J, the gap between germline ends came to 9 bases. The CDR3 extends over 15 amino acids. The CDR3 region is CASSVAGSPGNTIYF. The CDR3 DNA sequence: TGTGCCAGCAGCGTAGCAGGGTCACCTGGAAACACCATATATTTT.

J is TRBJ2-5 and V is TRBV29-1, with 8 bases fitting TRBD1. The CDR3 sequence is 12 residues long. Germline assignment: CDR1 SQVTM and CDR2 ANQGSEA. V was clipped by 5 bases and J by 7 bases; unmatched bases: 6. The CDR3 sequence: CSVPGQVVTQYF. DNA for the CDR3: TGCAGCGTTCCGGGACAGGTCGTGACCCAGTACTTC.

The chain is built from TRBV3-1 (or the pseudogene TRBV3-2) and TRBJ1-4, with D uncertain. V gave up 4 bases and J gave up 5 bases, with 11 bases separating them. CDR3 length: 14 residues. Germline CDR1 reads LGHDT; CDR2 reads YNNKEL (reference sequence). The CDR3 region has the DNA TGTGCCAGCAGCCCCGGAGGCAGGAATGAAAAACTGTTTTTT. Its translation is CASSPGGRNEKLFF.

This chain uses TRBV7-6 with TRBJ1-5; D remains unclear. With 3 bases removed from V and 8 bases from J, the gap between germline ends came to 5 bases. This CDR3 comprises 11 residues. Germline loops: CDR1 SGHVS, CDR2 FNYEAQ. The CDR3 reads CASSFLEPQHF. CDR3 bases: TGTGCCAGCAGCTTTTTAGAGCCCCAGCATTTT.

The V and J genes are TRBV7-8 and TRBJ1-2; 7 positions agree with TRBD1. The CDR3 has 14 amino acids. Per germline, CDR1 SGHVS and CDR2 FQNEAQ. Trimming at V came to 6 bases and at J to 0 bases, leaving 4 bases not matched to a gene. The CDR3 reads CASSPGQPNYGYTF. In DNA, the CDR3 is TGTGCCAGCAGTCCGGGACAGCCTAACTATGGCTACACCTTC.

The count of this clone is one. This chain uses TRBV5-1 with TRBJ2-3; possible D gene TRBD2, 6 bases. Deletions cut 6 bases from V and 3 bases from J, with 17 bases between. The germline CDR1 and CDR2 sequences are SGHRS and YFSETQ. The CDR3 has 15 residues. The CDR3 here is CASMWGVRETDTQYF. CDR3 in DNA: TGCGCCAGCATGTGGGGTGTCCGGGAGACAGATACGCAGTATTTT.

This chain connects TRBV9 to TRBJ2-1; 10 bases fit TRBD2. The junction had 3 bases not matched to a gene; V was cut back by 3 bases and J by 6 bases. The germline V gene has CDR1 SGDLS and CDR2 YYNGEE. The CDR3 contains 14 residues. The CDR3 nucleotides are TGTGCCAGCAGCGCTGTAGCGGGAGGCAATGAGCAGTTCTTC. Translating it yields CASSAVAGGNEQFF.

This clone showed up just once. This chain joins TRBV18 and TRBJ2-1, with 12 nucleotides matching TRBD2. V gave up 3 bases and J gave up 7 bases; unmatched junction bases: 4. Germline V gene data show CDR1 as KGHSH and CDR2 as LQKENI. The CDR3 runs to 15 residues. The CDR3 loop is CASSPGTSGLNEQFF. The CDR3 bases are TGTGCCAGCTCACCCGGGACTAGCGGGCTTAATGAGCAGTTCTTC.

The chain combines TRBV3-1 (or the pseudogene TRBV3-2) with TRBJ2-1, with 13 bases aligning to TRBD2. Germline V lookup: CDR1 LGHDT, CDR2 YNNKEL (reference sequence). The CDR3 contains 17 residues. V lost 0 bases to trimming and J lost 6 bases; unmatched junction nucleotides: 5. The CDR3 DNA reads as TGTGCCAGCAGCCAAGAGAGGACTAGCGGGAGCGGCAATGAGCAGTTCTTC. The encoded protein is CASSQERTSGSGNEQFF.

This chain uses TRBV12-3 or TRBV12-4 with TRBJ1-2; D is perhaps TRBD1 (6 bases). This CDR3 spans 13 amino acids. Trimming removed 8 bases from V and 5 bases from J, with 15 bases in between. CDR3 region: CASHRVKGYGYTF. The CDR3 nucleotides read TGTGCCAGCCACAGGGTAAAAGGGTATGGCTACACCTTC.

The V gene is TRBV6-5, the J gene TRBJ2-3; 8 bases agree with TRBD1. CDR1 and CDR2 from the germline V gene are MNHEY and SVGAGI. The CDR3 is made up of 13 amino acids. The junction had 17 bases not matched to a gene; V was cut back by 9 bases and J by 15 bases. The CDR3, as DNA: TGTGCCAGTTCCCCCCCTGGACGGACAGGGTCATATTTT. Residues: CASSPPGRTGSYF.

The chain is built from TRBV6-5 and TRBJ2-1; perhaps TRBD2 as D (6 bases). CDR1 is MNHEY and CDR2 is SVGAGI in the germline V gene. CDR3 length equals 15 residues. The V end was cut by 6 bases, the J end by 0 bases, with 12 bases between. As DNA, the CDR3 is TGTGCCAGCAGGAAAGACGGGAGCTCCTACAATGAGCAGTTCTTC. It is translated as CASRKDGSSYNEQFF.